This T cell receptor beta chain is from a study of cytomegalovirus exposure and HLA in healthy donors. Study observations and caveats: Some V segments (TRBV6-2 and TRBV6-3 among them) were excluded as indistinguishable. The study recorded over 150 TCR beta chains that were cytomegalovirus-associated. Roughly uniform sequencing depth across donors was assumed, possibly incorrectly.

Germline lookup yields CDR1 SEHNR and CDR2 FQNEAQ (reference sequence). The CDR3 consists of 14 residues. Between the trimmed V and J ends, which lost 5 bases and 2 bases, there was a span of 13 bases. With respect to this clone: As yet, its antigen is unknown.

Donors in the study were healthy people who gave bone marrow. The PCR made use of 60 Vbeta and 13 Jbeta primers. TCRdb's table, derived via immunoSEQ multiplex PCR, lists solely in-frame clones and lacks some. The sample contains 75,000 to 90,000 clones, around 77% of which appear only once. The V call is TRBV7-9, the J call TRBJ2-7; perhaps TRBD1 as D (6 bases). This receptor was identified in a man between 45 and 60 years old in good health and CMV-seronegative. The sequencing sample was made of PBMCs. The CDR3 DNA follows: TGTGCCAGCAGCCCCCCCGCAGGGGCCTACGAGCAGTACTTC. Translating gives CASSPPAGAYEQYF.